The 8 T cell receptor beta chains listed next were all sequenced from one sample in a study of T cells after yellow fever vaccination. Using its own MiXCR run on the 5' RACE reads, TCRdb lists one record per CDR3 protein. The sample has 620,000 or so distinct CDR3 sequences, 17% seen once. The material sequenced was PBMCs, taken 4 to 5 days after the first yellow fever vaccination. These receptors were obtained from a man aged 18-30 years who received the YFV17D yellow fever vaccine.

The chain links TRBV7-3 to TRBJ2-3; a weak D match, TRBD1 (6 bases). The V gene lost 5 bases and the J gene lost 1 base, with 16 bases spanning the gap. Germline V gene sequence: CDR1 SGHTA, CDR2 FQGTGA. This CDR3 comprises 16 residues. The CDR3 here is CASSPGPGQGTDTQYF. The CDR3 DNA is TGTGCCAGCAGCCCCGGGCCGGGACAAGGCACAGATACGCAGTATTTT.

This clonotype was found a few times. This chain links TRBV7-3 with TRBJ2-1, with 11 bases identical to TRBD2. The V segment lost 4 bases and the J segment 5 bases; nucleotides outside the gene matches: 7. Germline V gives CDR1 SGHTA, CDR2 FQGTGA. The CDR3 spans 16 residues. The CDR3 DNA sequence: TGTGCCAGCAGCTACCTTCGACTAGCGGGGAACAATGAGCAGTTCTTC. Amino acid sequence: CASSYLRLAGNNEQFF.

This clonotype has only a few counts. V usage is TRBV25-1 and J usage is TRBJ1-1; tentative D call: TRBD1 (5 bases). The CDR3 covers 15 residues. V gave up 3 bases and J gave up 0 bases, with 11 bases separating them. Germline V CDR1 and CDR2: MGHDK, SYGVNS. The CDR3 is CASSEGDSMNTEAFF. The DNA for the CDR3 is TGTGCCAGCAGTGAGGGTGACAGCATGAACACTGAAGCTTTCTTT.

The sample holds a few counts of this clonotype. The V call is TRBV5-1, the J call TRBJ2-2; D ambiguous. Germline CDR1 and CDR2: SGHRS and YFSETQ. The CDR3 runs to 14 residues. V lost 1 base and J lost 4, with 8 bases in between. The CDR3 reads CASSLMGSTGELFF. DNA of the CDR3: TGCGCCAGCAGCTTGATGGGTAGCACCGGGGAGCTGTTTTTT.

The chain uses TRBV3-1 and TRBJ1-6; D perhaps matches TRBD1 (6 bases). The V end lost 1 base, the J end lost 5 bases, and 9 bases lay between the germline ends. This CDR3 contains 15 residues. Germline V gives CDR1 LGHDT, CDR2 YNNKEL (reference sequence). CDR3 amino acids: CASSQGAGDNSPLHF. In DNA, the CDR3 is TGTGCCAGCAGCCAAGGGGCAGGGGATAATTCACCCCTCCACTTT.

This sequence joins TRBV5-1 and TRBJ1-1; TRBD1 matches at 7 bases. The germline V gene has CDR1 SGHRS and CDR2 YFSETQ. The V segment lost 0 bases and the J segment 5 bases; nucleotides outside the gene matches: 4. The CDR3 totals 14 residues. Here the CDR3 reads CASSLEGAKTEAFF. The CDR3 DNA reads TGCGCCAGCAGCTTGGAGGGGGCTAAGACTGAAGCTTTCTTT. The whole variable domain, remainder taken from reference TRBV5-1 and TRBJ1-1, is KAGVTQTPRYLIKTRGQQVTLSCSPISGHRSVSWYQQTPGQGLQFLFEYFSETQRNKGNFPGRFSGRQFSNSRSEMNVSTLELGDSALYLCASSLEGAKTEAFFGQGTRLTVV.

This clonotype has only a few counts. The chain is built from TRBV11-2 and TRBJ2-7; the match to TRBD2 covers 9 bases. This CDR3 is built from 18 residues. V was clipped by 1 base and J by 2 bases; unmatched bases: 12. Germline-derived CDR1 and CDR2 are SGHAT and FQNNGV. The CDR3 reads CASSLVLLLGGGAYEQYF. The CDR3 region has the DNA TGTGCCAGCAGCTTAGTACTTCTTCTCGGCGGGGGGGCCTACGAGCAGTACTTC.

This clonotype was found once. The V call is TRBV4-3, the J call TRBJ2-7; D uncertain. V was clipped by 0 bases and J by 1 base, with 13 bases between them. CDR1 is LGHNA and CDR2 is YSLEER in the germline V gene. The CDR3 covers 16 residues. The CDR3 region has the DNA TGCGCCAGCAGCCAAGATATTGGCCCCTTTTCCTACGAGCAGTACTTC. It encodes CASSQDIGPFSYEQYF.